The rows below give T cell receptor beta chains drawn from one sample of a study of T-cell reconstitution after alpha-beta-depleted transplantation in children. A single record per CDR3 protein comes from TCRdb applying MiXCR to the PCR reads. Of approximately 510,000 distinct CDR3 sequences listed, around 16% are singletons. The input for sequencing was PBMCs from the stem cell graft donor, taken from the stem cell graft. These receptors came from a human donor who donated a stem cell graft to a child with acute lymphoblastic leukemia. The CDR3 runs from the conserved cysteine through the conserved F or W. A D gene is named only where the DNA matches it firmly. Clone size is not always given. Where it is, it says once, few, many or a class for expanded clones.

len,d_gene,j_gene,v_gene,abundance,CDR3nt,CDR3aa
14,TRBD2,TRBJ2-1,TRBV19,few,TGTGCCACCGCGGGACTAGCGGGGAGGGGTGAGCAGTTCTTC,CATAGLAGRGEQFF
12,TRBD1,TRBJ2-7,TRBV29-1,.,TGCAGCGTTGGGACAGGGATAGGAGAGCAGTACTTC,CSVGTGIGEQYF
16,TRBD2,TRBJ2-7,TRBV3-1,few,TGTGCCAGCAGCCACGGAGCGGGAGCGAGAGCGAGGGAGCAGTACTTC,CASSHGAGARAREQYF
16,TRBD2,TRBJ2-3,TRBV11-2,few,TGTGCCAGCAGCCCTGGATGGACTAGCGGCACAGATACGCAGTATTTT,CASSPGWTSGTDTQYF
17,TRBD2,TRBJ2-2,TRBV2,.,TGTGCCAGCAGTGAACGCGGGGGGCTAGTTCCCTCCGGGGAGCTGTTTTTT,CASSERGGLVPSGELFF
14,TRBD1,TRBJ1-2,TRBV19,once,TGTGCCAGTACCCGGGACAGGGGCATCTATGGCTACACCTTC,CASTRDRGIYGYTF
15,TRBD1,TRBJ2-7,TRBV3-1,few,TGTGCCAGCAGCCCCAACAGGGGAGTGGGATACGAGCAGTACTTC,CASSPNRGVGYEQYF
13,.,TRBJ2-2,TRBV20-1,.,TGCAGTGCTCTGGTACCGAACACCGGGGAGCTGTTTTTT,CSALVPNTGELFF
16,.,TRBJ2-3,TRBV4-2,few,TGTGCCAGCAGCCACTACGGGACTTCCGACACAGATACGCAGTATTTT,CASSHYGTSDTDTQYF
13,.,TRBJ2-7,TRBV7-6,few,TGTGCCAGCACCCCCATGGGGGCCTACGAGCAGTACTTC,CASTPMGAYEQYF
16,.,TRBJ2-1,TRBV7-7,few,TGTGCCAGCAGCCTCGGCTCCCTAAGCTCCTACAATGAGCAGTTCTTC,CASSLGSLSSYNEQFF
15,TRBD2,TRBJ2-7,TRBV2,few,TGTGCCAGCAGTGAGGGGACTAGCGGCGCCTACGAGCAGTACTTC,CASSEGTSGAYEQYF
14,.,TRBJ1-2,TRBV5-1,.,TGCGCCAGCAAGTCTACGGACTCTAACTATGGCTACACCTTC,CASKSTDSNYGYTF
12,TRBD1,TRBJ2-7,TRBV7-9,.,TGTGCCAGCACCCAGACAGGGAACGAGCAGTACTTC,CASTQTGNEQYF
13,.,TRBJ1-2,TRBV19,.,TGTGCCAGTAGTAACAGGGAGAGAAATGGCTACACCTTC,CASSNRERNGYTF
15,TRBD1,TRBJ1-1,TRBV29-1,once,TGCAGCGTGGTCGGACAGGAGCAGTTGAACACTGAAGCTTTCTTT,CSVVGQEQLNTEAFF
15,.,TRBJ1-1,TRBV5-1,.,TGCGCCAGCAGCCCAGAGGGGCCGAGTTTCACTGAAGCTTTCTTT,CASSPEGPSFTEAFF
14,.,TRBJ2-1,TRBV6-2/TRBV6-3,few,TGTGCCAGCAGGGACCCGGGACGATACAATGAGCAGTTCTTC,CASRDPGRYNEQFF
14,.,TRBJ2-3,TRBV24-1,few,TGTGCCACCAGTGATTTGCGGCTGGCAGATACGCAGTATTTT,CATSDLRLADTQYF
13,.,TRBJ2-1,TRBV11-2,few,TGTGCCAGCAGCTTGTTCCAGACTGAGGGGCAGTTCTTC,CASSLFQTEGQFF
14,.,TRBJ2-7,TRBV4-1,.,TGCGCCAGCAGCCACAACCCATTATCCTACGAGCAGTACTTC,CASSHNPLSYEQYF
20,.,TRBJ2-1,TRBV4-1,few,TGCGCCAGCAGCCAAGCTTCGGTAGGGACACTAATCGAGCCCTACAATGAGCAGTTCTTC,CASSQASVGTLIEPYNEQFF
15,TRBD2,TRBJ2-5,TRBV12-3/TRBV12-4,few,TGTGCCAGCAGTTTATCTACTAGCGTAGGAGAGACCCAGTACTTC,CASSLSTSVGETQYF
15,.,TRBJ1-1,TRBV4-1,few,TGCGCCAGCAGCCTCAGATCGTGGCAGAACACTGAAGCTTTCTTT,CASSLRSWQNTEAFF
14,.,TRBJ1-5,TRBV29-1,.,TGCAGCGTTGGGGGAGGACAGCCCAATCAGCCCCAGCATTTT,CSVGGGQPNQPQHF
14,.,TRBJ2-1,TRBV7-2,few,TGTGCCAGCAGTCGCATAGCTAGAGCCAATGAGCAGTTCTTC,CASSRIARANEQFF
16,.,TRBJ1-2,TRBV5-6,few,TGTGCCAGCAGCTTCGAGGGGTGGGGCAGCGGCTATGGCTACACCTTC,CASSFEGWGSGYGYTF
17,TRBD2,TRBJ2-7,TRBV7-3,.,TGTGCCAGCAGCCCCAGCCCTCTAGCGGGACCCTCCTACGAGCAGTACTTC,CASSPSPLAGPSYEQYF
15,.,TRBJ2-7,TRBV5-1,.,TGCGCCAGCAGCTTCACCTCGGGAAACCCCTACGAGCAGTACTTC,CASSFTSGNPYEQYF
14,.,TRBJ1-2,TRBV6-5,.,TGTGCCAGCAGTTATGGCCCGGCAGTTAAAGGCTACACCTTC,CASSYGPAVKGYTF
14,TRBD1,TRBJ2-1,TRBV6-4,few,TGTGCCAGCGGGCGGGACAGGGGAGACAATGAGCAGTTCTTC,CASGRDRGDNEQFF
13,TRBD2,TRBJ2-7,TRBV4-1,.,TGCGCCAGCAGCCAGCGGGGGTACGGCGAGCAGTACTTC,CASSQRGYGEQYF
13,TRBD1,TRBJ2-6,TRBV20-1,.,TGCAGTGCGAGGGACAGGGTAACCAACGTCCTGACTTTC,CSARDRVTNVLTF
15,.,TRBJ2-3,TRBV27,.,TGTGCCAGCAGTTTAGGTTTCCCCAGCACAGATACGCAGTATTTT,CASSLGFPSTDTQYF
13,.,TRBJ2-7,TRBV5-1,.,TGCGCCAGCAGCTTGCTCAGTACCTACGAGCAGTACTTC,CASSLLSTYEQYF
12,.,TRBJ2-1,TRBV12-3/TRBV12-4,few,TGTGCCAGCAGCCCCTTACGTAATGAGCAGTTCTTC,CASSPLRNEQFF
19,TRBD2,TRBJ2-7,TRBV11-2,.,TGTGCCAGCAGCGGCCGGGACAAAATCTTAGCGGGAGGGCCGGGGGAGCAGTACTTC,CASSGRDKILAGGPGEQYF
15,TRBD1,TRBJ1-2,TRBV18,.,TGTGCCAGCTCCCCCAATACAGGGGCCCTCTATGGCTACACCTTC,CASSPNTGALYGYTF
16,TRBD2,TRBJ2-1,TRBV29-1,many,TGCAGCGTTGGTAGGGCTAGCGGGAGTTGGTACAATGAGCAGTTCTTC,CSVGRASGSWYNEQFF
13,.,TRBJ2-7,TRBV27,many,TGTGCCAGCAGTTTTGGACAGCTCTACGAGCAGTACTTC,CASSFGQLYEQYF
16,TRBD2,TRBJ2-1,TRBV7-2,.,TGTGCCAGCAGTTATCTCAGACTAGCGGGCTACAATGAGCAGTTCTTC,CASSYLRLAGYNEQFF
13,.,TRBJ1-1,TRBV9,.,TGTGCCAGCACCGTAGGGGGGTACACTGAAGCTTTCTTT,CASTVGGYTEAFF
15,TRBD2,TRBJ2-3,TRBV20-1,.,TGCAGTGCGCCACTCCTAGCGGAAAGCACAGATACGCAGTATTTT,CSAPLLAESTDTQYF
16,.,TRBJ2-5,TRBV12-3/TRBV12-4,.,TGTGCCAGCAGTTTCTTTAAGGAGGGGGGTGAAGAGACCCAGTACTTC,CASSFFKEGGEETQYF
16,TRBD2,TRBJ2-2,TRBV5-1,.,TGCGCCAGCAGCCCGTGGCTAGCGGGAAACACCGGGGACCTGTTTTTT,CASSPWLAGNTGDLFF
12,TRBD2,TRBJ2-2,TRBV20-1,.,TGCAGCGGCGGGAGGGTCCACGGGGAGCTGTTTTTT,CSGGRVHGELFF
13,.,TRBJ2-7,TRBV29-1,few,TGCAGCGTTGCTGAAGGGGGATCCTACGAGCAGTACTTC,CSVAEGGSYEQYF
14,TRBD2,TRBJ2-7,TRBV3-1,many,TGTGCCAGCAGCCAAGAACTAGCGGTCTACGAGCAGTACTTC,CASSQELAVYEQYF
15,.,TRBJ2-3,TRBV15,.,TGTGCCACCAGCAGAGATAAGGCTAGCACAGATACGCAGTATTTT,CATSRDKASTDTQYF
13,.,TRBJ1-5,TRBV29-1,few,TGCAGCGTGACGGGGGATAGCAATCAGCCCCAGCATTTT,CSVTGDSNQPQHF
12,.,TRBJ2-7,TRBV7-9,.,TGTGCCAGCAGCGTAAGGGCGTACGAGCAGTACTTC,CASSVRAYEQYF
15,TRBD2,TRBJ2-7,TRBV4-1,few,TGCGCCAGCAGCCAAGAACTAGCGGGAGTACACGAGCAGTACTTC,CASSQELAGVHEQYF
17,.,TRBJ2-3,TRBV9,.,TGTGCCAGCAGCGTAGATCCGGCCGCCCCCGGCACAGATACGCAGTATTTT,CASSVDPAAPGTDTQYF
15,.,TRBJ2-5,TRBV5-6,.,TGTGCCAGCAGCTTGGAGGCAGGTCTCCAAGAGACCCAGTACTTC,CASSLEAGLQETQYF